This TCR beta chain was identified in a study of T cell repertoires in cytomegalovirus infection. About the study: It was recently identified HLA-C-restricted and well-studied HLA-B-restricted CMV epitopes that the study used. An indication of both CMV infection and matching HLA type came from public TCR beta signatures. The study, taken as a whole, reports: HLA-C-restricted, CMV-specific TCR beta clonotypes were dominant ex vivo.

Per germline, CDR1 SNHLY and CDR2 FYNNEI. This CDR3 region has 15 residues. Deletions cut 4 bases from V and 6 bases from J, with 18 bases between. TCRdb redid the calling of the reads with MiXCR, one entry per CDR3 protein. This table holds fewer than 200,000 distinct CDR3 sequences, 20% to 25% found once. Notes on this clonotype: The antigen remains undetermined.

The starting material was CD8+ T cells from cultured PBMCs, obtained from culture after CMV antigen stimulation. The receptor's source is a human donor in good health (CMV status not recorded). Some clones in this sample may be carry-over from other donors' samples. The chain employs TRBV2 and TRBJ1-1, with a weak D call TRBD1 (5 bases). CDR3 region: CASSALESGQAEAFF. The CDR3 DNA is TGTGCCAGCAGTGCCTTGGAGTCGGGGCAGGCTGAAGCTTTCTTT.